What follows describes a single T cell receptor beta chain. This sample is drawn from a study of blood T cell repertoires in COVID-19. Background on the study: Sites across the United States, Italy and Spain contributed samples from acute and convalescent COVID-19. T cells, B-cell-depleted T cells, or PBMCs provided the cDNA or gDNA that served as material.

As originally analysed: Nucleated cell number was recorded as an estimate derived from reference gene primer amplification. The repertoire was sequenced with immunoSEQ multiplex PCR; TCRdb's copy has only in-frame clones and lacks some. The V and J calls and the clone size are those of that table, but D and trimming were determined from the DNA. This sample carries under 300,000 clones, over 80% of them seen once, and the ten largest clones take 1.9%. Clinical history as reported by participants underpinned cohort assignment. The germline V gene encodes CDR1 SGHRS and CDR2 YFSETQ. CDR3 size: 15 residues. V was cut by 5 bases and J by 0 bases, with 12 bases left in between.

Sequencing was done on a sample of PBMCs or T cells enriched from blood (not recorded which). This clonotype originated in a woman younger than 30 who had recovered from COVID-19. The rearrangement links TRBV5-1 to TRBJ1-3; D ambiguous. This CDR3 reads CASRGLGSSGNTIYF. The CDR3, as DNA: TGCGCCAGCAGGGGTCTGGGGAGCTCTGGAAACACCATATATTTT.